The next 19 T cell receptor beta chains were all read from a single sample in a study of shared clonotypes between healthy human individuals. Clones were sequenced by immunoSEQ multiplex PCR, and TCRdb holds only the in-frame ones, with some missing. Here the sample spans over 1.4 million clones, roughly 96% being singletons. Sequencing used naive CD4+ T cells sorted from blood. Subset here: CD45RA+ positively selected. The receptors were sampled from a man younger than 40 in good health.

The genes are TRBV14 and TRBJ2-5; no reliable D call. This CDR3 spans 15 amino acids. Per the germline V gene, CDR1 is SGHDN and CDR2 is FVKESK. Trimming cost V 4 bases and J 2 bases, with 14 bases left between them. For the CDR3, the DNA is TGTGCCAGCAGCCGAATTTCAGACGTACAAGAGACCCAGTACTTC. This gives the protein CASSRISDVQETQYF.

V and J are TRBV14 and TRBJ2-3; TRBD2 might be the D (6 bases). Germline V gene lookup returns CDR1 SGHDN and CDR2 FVKESK. This CDR3 spans 17 amino acids. Deletions cut 4 bases from V and 6 bases from J, with 23 bases between. The CDR3 DNA follows: TGTGCCAGCAGCCCGACCTTAGGGGCGGGGAGGACGGATACGCAGTATTTT. Its protein product is CASSPTLGAGRTDTQYF.

V gene TRBV5-1 combines with J gene TRBJ2-3; D not certain. Per germline, CDR1 SGHRS and CDR2 YFSETQ. Trimming removed 1 base at V and 0 bases at J, with 15 bases between. CDR3 length equals 17 residues. The CDR3 here is CASSLRGRVMSTDTQYF. The CDR3 nucleotides read TGCGCCAGCAGCTTGCGCGGAAGAGTCATGAGCACAGATACGCAGTATTTT.

V and J are TRBV5-4 and TRBJ2-7, with D unclear. Trimming took 0 bases from V and 1 from J, leaving 14 bases between them. CDR3 length equals 16 residues. Germline CDR1 and CDR2: SGHNT and YYREEE (reference sequence). CDR3 DNA: TGTGCCAGCAGCTTGGTGTCCCTAGGCGAGTCCTACGAGCAGTACTTC. Amino acid sequence: CASSLVSLGESYEQYF. Supplemented by reference TRBV5-4 and TRBJ2-7, the full variable domain reads ETGVTQSPTHLIKTRGQQVTLRCSSQSGHNTVSWYQQALGQGPQFIFQYYREEENGRGNFPPRFSGLQFPNYSSELNVNALELDDSALYLCASSLVSLGESYEQYFGPGTRLTVT.

To note about this clone: This specimen includes other DNA sequences encoding the same CDR3. The chain couples TRBV7-8 to TRBJ2-7, with 11 bases fitting TRBD2. The CDR3 sequence is 15 residues long. Per germline, CDR1 SGHVS and CDR2 FQNEAQ. V lost 4 bases and J lost 2; bases outside the gene matches: 4. The CDR3: CASSSGTSGTYEQYF. The CDR3 DNA is TGTGCCAGCAGCTCCGGGACTAGCGGTACCTACGAGCAGTACTTC. The whole variable domain, filled in from reference TRBV7-8 and TRBJ2-7, reads GAGVSQSPRYKVAKRGQDVALRCDPISGHVSLFWYQQALGQGPEFLTYFQNEAQLDKSGLPSDRFFAERPEGSVSTLKIQRTQQEDSAVYLCASSSGTSGTYEQYFGPGTRLTVT.

A word on this clone: Other DNA variants within this sample encode the same CDR3. The CDR3 here is CASSLGGGLQETQYF. In DNA form, the CDR3 reads TGTGCCAGCAGCTTAGGGGGCGGGCTACAAGAGACCCAGTACTTC. V is TRBV5-4 and J is TRBJ2-5; TRBD1 matches at 7 bases. This CDR3 has 15 amino acids. The J segment lost 2 bases and the V segment lost 2 bases, leaving 6 bases of the junction unmatched. Germline-derived CDR1 and CDR2 are SGHNT and YYREEE (reference sequence).

This clone has just one count. V is TRBV5-1 and J is TRBJ1-1; 7 bases align to TRBD1. The CDR3 extends over 16 amino acids. Germline CDR1 and CDR2: SGHRS and YFSETQ. After removal of 4 bases from V and 0 bases from J, the junction contained 9 bases not matched to a gene. CDR3 region: CASSPDRRQMNTEAFF. As DNA, the CDR3 is TGCGCCAGCAGCCCGGACAGGAGACAAATGAACACTGAAGCTTTCTTT.

The V gene is TRBV7-6, the J gene TRBJ2-7; D possibly corresponds to TRBD1 (7 bases). This CDR3 is 13 amino acids long. The V end lost 4 bases, the J end lost 5 bases, and 12 bases lay between the germline ends. Germline V gene lookup returns CDR1 SGHVS and CDR2 FNYEAQ. The CDR3 DNA follows: TGTGCCAGCAGCTCAGGAGGGGGCCACGAGCAGTACTTC. This codes for CASSSGGGHEQYF.

The DNA of the CDR3 is TGCAGCGTTGGAATGGGGGACTATGGCTACACCTTC. Encoded protein: CSVGMGDYGYTF. This chain uses TRBV29-1 with TRBJ1-2, with D perhaps matching TRBD1 (5 bases). Germline V gene data show CDR1 as SQVTM and CDR2 as ANQGSEA. V lost 4 bases and J lost 3, with 9 bases in between. The CDR3 extends over 12 amino acids.

The chain couples TRBV7-8 to TRBJ1-3, with D possibly matching TRBD1 (6 bases). CDR1 SGHVS and CDR2 FQNEAQ come from the germline V gene. With 5 bases removed from V and 2 bases from J, the gap between germline ends came to 16 bases. This CDR3 has 16 residues. The CDR3 sequence is CASSHRGGNAGNTIYF. DNA of the CDR3: TGTGCCAGCAGCCACCGAGGGGGTAATGCTGGAAACACCATATATTTT.

The V and J genes are TRBV9 and TRBJ1-4; no definite D call. Germline CDR1 reads SGDLS; CDR2 reads YYNGEE. This CDR3 has 15 residues. V was pared by 1 base and J by 5 bases, with 12 bases between. The CDR3 here is CASSVFAQQNEKLFF. Here the CDR3 DNA reads TGTGCCAGCAGCGTATTTGCCCAGCAAAATGAAAAACTGTTTTTT.

V gene TRBV6-1 combines with J gene TRBJ1-1, with D possibly matching TRBD1 (5 bases). Trimming left V 6 bases short and J 1 base short, with 12 bases between. Germline CDR1 and CDR2: MNHNS and SASEGT. CDR3 size: 14 residues. The CDR3 coding sequence is TGTGCCAGCAGGATGGGGGTGACGAACACTGAAGCTTTCTTT. Protein sequence: CASRMGVTNTEAFF.

The CDR3 region is CASSGQGPTTGNTIYF. Written as DNA, the CDR3 is TGTGCCAGCTCCGGACAGGGGCCAACAACTGGAAACACCATATATTTT. This chain links TRBV18 with TRBJ1-3; 9 bases map to TRBD1. In germline, CDR1 is KGHSH, CDR2 LQKENI. The CDR3 covers 16 residues. The ends lost 6 bases at V and 2 bases at J; junction bases unmatched: 8.

The chain links TRBV29-1 to TRBJ2-5; D unclear. The germline V gene has CDR1 SQVTM and CDR2 ANQGSEA. The length of the CDR3 is 12 residues. Trimming pared 6 bases from V and 4 bases from J, leaving 12 bases between. Here the CDR3 reads CSVLDVGETQYF. CDR3 coding DNA: TGCAGCGTCTTGGATGTTGGAGAGACCCAGTACTTC.

J is TRBJ2-3 and V is TRBV7-8; D possibly corresponds to TRBD2 (6 bases). This CDR3 is built from 18 residues. The V end was cut by 5 bases, the J end by 2 bases, with 23 bases between. The V gene's germline CDR1 is SGHVS and CDR2 FQNEAQ. CDR3 in DNA: TGTGCCAGCAGCCCTTCCTTAGCGGCTGGAGACCCCACAGATACGCAGTATTTT. Amino acid sequence: CASSPSLAAGDPTDTQYF.

The chain carries TRBV7-9 and TRBJ2-1; D might be TRBD1 (5 bases). Germline V gene sequence: CDR1 SEHNR, CDR2 FQNEAQ (reference sequence). V dropped 4 bases and J dropped 8 bases, with 18 bases sitting between them. This CDR3 comprises 15 residues. This chain's CDR3 is CASSSGWVVGDEQFF. The CDR3, as DNA: TGTGCCAGCAGCTCCGGTTGGGTCGTAGGGGATGAGCAGTTCTTC.

This rearrangement joins TRBV7-3 to TRBJ2-7, with 12 bases fitting TRBD2. Losses at the gene ends were 1 base for V and 1 base for J; bases not matched to a gene: 2. CDR1 SGHTA and CDR2 FQGTGA come from the germline V gene. This CDR3 spans 16 amino acids. This CDR3 reads CASSLNLAGGSYEQYF. In nucleotides, the CDR3 is TGTGCCAGCAGCTTAAATCTAGCGGGAGGGTCCTACGAGCAGTACTTC.

This sequence joins TRBV27 and TRBJ1-4; D remains ambiguous. The CDR3 runs 15 residues. The V gene's germline CDR1 is MNHEY and CDR2 SMNVEV (reference sequence). V was shortened by 3 bases and J by 0 bases, with 8 bases between the two germline ends. Here the CDR3 DNA reads TGTGCCAGCAGTTTGGCCCCCTCAACTAATGAAAAACTGTTTTTT. Amino acids: CASSLAPSTNEKLFF.

This rearrangement joins TRBV9 to TRBJ1-5; TRBD1 might be the D (5 bases). The CDR3 is 16 amino acids. Trimming shortened V by 3 bases and J by 4 bases, and 17 bases separated the two germline ends. Germline CDR1 reads SGDLS; CDR2 reads YYNGEE. CDR3 sequence: CASSAEGLGLNQPQHF. CDR3 nucleotide sequence: TGTGCCAGCAGCGCCGAGGGACTCGGGCTAAATCAGCCCCAGCATTTT.